The 29 T cell receptor beta chains listed next were all sequenced from one sample in a study of T cells expressing NK-cell markers. Using the 5' RACE reads, TCRdb records one entry per CDR3 protein without DNA. The sample holds 300,000 to 500,000 distinct CDR3 sequences. Specimen: blood T cells: a sorted CD56 or NKG2C T cell subset, CD4+ or CD8+ T cells, or bulk PBMC T cells (not recorded which). Receptors originate from a woman aged 50 to 60 in good health.

The V gene is TRBV30, the J gene TRBJ2-3; TCRdb names TRBD1, which stays unverified in the absence of DNA. This CDR3 comprises 15 residues. The germline CDR1 and CDR2 sequences are GTSNPN and SVGIG (reference sequence). The CDR3: CAWSGDRSIGDTQYF.

This chain joins TRBV11-2 and TRBJ2-3; TCRdb designates TRBD1, a call that cannot be tested without DNA. The CDR3 covers 15 residues. Germline CDR1 and CDR2: SGHAT and FQNNGV. CDR3 loop: CASSPGARRTDTQYF.

The rearrangement links TRBV5-1 to TRBJ2-2; without DNA, the TCRdb call of TRBD2 cannot be checked. Looked up from germline, CDR1 is SGHRS and CDR2 is YFSETQ. The length of the CDR3 is 15 residues. The chain's CDR3 is CASSERGNPTGELFF.

The V gene is TRBV12-3 or TRBV12-4, the J gene TRBJ2-7; TCRdb indicates TRBD2, and absent DNA this call remains unverified. This CDR3 comprises 15 residues. The CDR3 sequence is CASSPLAGGRHEQYF.

V usage is TRBV12-3 or TRBV12-4 and J usage is TRBJ2-7. The CDR3 runs to 13 residues. CDR3 residues: CASSIGQSGEQYF.

V usage is TRBV9 and J usage is TRBJ2-2; lacking DNA, the TRBD2 call made by TCRdb goes unchecked. CDR1 SGDLS and CDR2 YYNGEE come from the germline V gene. This CDR3 has 19 residues. This chain's CDR3 is CASSVKGTREGRVTGELFF.

The V call is TRBV12-3 or TRBV12-4, the J call TRBJ1-2; TCRdb reports TRBD1, a call that lacks DNA to check it against. The CDR3 runs to 14 residues. CDR3 in amino acids: CASSLRGGSYGYTF.

The rearrangement links TRBV5-1 to TRBJ1-2. The CDR3 totals 12 residues. Germline CDR1 is SGHRS and CDR2 is YFSETQ. This CDR3 reads CASSLAVGGYTF.

This rearrangement joins TRBV5-1 to TRBJ2-1; TCRdb's D call of TRBD1 is untestable without DNA. Germline-derived CDR1 and CDR2 are SGHRS and YFSETQ. The CDR3 is 16 amino acids. The CDR3 here is CASSLASRAPTSEQFF.

This chain joins TRBV27 and TRBJ1-5; TCRdb lists TRBD1, though no DNA is available to test this call. The CDR3 covers 17 residues. Germline lookup yields CDR1 MNHEY and CDR2 SMNVEV (reference sequence). The CDR3 loop reads CASSPIPGTASNQPQHF.

V and J are TRBV11-3 and TRBJ1-5. CDR1 SGHNT and CDR2 YENEEA come from the germline V gene. The CDR3 has 13 amino acids. CDR3 sequence: CASSLTPWQPQHF.

The chain carries TRBV28 and TRBJ1-6; TCRdb calls TRBD1, which cannot be checked without DNA. This CDR3 is 13 amino acids long. Germline CDR1 and CDR2: MDHEN and SYDVKM. The CDR3 region is CASIPDSLSPLHF.

The gene calls are TRBV21-1 and TRBJ2-7; absent DNA, TCRdb's TRBD1 call cannot be checked. TRBV21-1 is flagged as a pseudogene. The CDR3 is 14 residues long. This CDR3 reads CASSKYPQRYEQYF.

The rearrangement joins TRBV7-8 to TRBJ2-2; TCRdb's D gene call, TRBD1, goes unchecked for lack of DNA. Germline V gene sequence: CDR1 SGHVS, CDR2 FQNEAQ. This CDR3 has 18 amino acids. CDR3 sequence: CASSSHVGAGSFAGELFF.

V is TRBV20-1 and J is TRBJ2-5. Germline loops: CDR1 DFQATT, CDR2 SNEGSKA (reference sequence). This CDR3 has 14 residues. This chain's CDR3 is CSAIEVSAGETQYF.

The rearrangement links TRBV11-3 to TRBJ2-1; TCRdb names TRBD2, which stays unverified in the absence of DNA. The germline gives CDR1 SGHNT, CDR2 YENEEA. The CDR3 runs to 14 residues. Here the CDR3 reads CATSGLAQNNEQFF.

V is TRBV7-9 and J is TRBJ1-1. The germline V gene has CDR1 SEHNR and CDR2 FQNEAQ (reference sequence). The CDR3 runs to 12 residues. The CDR3: CASSFRWAEAFF.

V and J are TRBV10-3 and TRBJ1-1; absent DNA, TCRdb's TRBD1 call cannot be checked. This CDR3 is built from 15 residues. Germline loops: CDR1 ENHRY, CDR2 SYGVKD. CDR3 protein: CAIRSRLDRTTEAFF.

This rearrangement joins TRBV24-1 to TRBJ2-1; TCRdb names TRBD2, which stays unverified in the absence of DNA. CDR1 and CDR2 (germline): KGHDR, SFDVKD. The CDR3 runs 14 residues. The CDR3 is CAPQTSGTLAEQFF.

The V call is TRBV12-3 or TRBV12-4, the J call TRBJ2-5; TCRdb's D call, TRBD1, is unchecked because there is no DNA. The CDR3 is 14 amino acids. The CDR3 is CASSPRTGWKTQYF.

The chain links TRBV27 to TRBJ2-7; TCRdb's D gene call, TRBD1, goes unchecked for lack of DNA. Germline lookup yields CDR1 MNHEY and CDR2 SMNVEV (reference sequence). This CDR3 region has 16 residues. The CDR3: CASSLGLVTRAHEQYF.

V usage is TRBV18 and J usage is TRBJ2-1. The CDR3 loop spans 16 amino acids. In germline, CDR1 is KGHSH, CDR2 LQKENI. CDR3: CASSPPASGTYNEQFF. Combining the CDR3 with reference TRBV18 and TRBJ2-1 gives the whole variable domain NAGVMQNPRHLVRRRGQEARLRCSPMKGHSHVYWYRQLPEEGLKFMVYLQKENIIDESGMPKERFSAEFPKEGPSILRIQQVVRGDSAAYFCASSPPASGTYNEQFFGPGTRLTVL.

This chain links TRBV16 with TRBJ2-1. The CDR3 totals 14 residues. CDR1 and CDR2 from the germline V gene are KGHSY and FQNENV. This CDR3 is CASSQGNPYNEQFF. The variable domain in full, completed from reference TRBV16 and TRBJ2-1, reads GEEVAQTPKHLVRGEGQKAKLYCAPIKGHSYVFWYQQVLKNEFKFLISFQNENVFDETGMPKERFSAKCLPNSPCSLEIQATKLEDSAVYFCASSQGNPYNEQFFGPGTRLTVL.

J is TRBJ2-1 and V is TRBV6-2 or TRBV6-3; the D gene TCRdb calls, TRBD2, cannot be checked with no DNA. The germline V gene has CDR1 MNHEY and CDR2 SVGEGT. The CDR3 loop spans 18 amino acids. CDR3 loop: CASSYSIRRAGSYNEQFF.

The V call is TRBV29-1, the J call TRBJ1-2; the TRBD1 assignment by TCRdb is unverifiable without DNA. The CDR3 has 16 residues. Germline V gene lookup returns CDR1 SQVTM and CDR2 ANQGSEA. CDR3 region: CSVEGFTGDFPYGYTF.

This chain uses TRBV5-6 with TRBJ2-1. This CDR3 is 11 amino acids long. CDR1 is SGHDT, CDR2 YYEEEE, per germline. The CDR3 is CASSLGTFLFF.

This chain connects TRBV7-9 to TRBJ1-1; TCRdb outputs TRBD1, but without DNA this stays unchecked. Germline assignment: CDR1 SEHNR and CDR2 FQNEAQ (reference sequence). The CDR3 has 16 amino acids. CDR3 sequence: CASSSRTGFGNTEAFF.

The rearrangement joins TRBV20-1 to TRBJ2-7; there is no DNA to check the TCRdb D call of TRBD1. This CDR3 is built from 16 residues. Germline V lookup: CDR1 DFQATT, CDR2 SNEGSKA (reference sequence). The CDR3 loop reads CSAEGQTGAILYEQYF.

This chain connects TRBV9 to TRBJ2-5; TCRdb selects TRBD2, and the lack of DNA leaves this call unchecked. The CDR3 is made up of 15 amino acids. The germline CDR1 and CDR2 sequences are SGDLS and YYNGEE. CDR3 in amino acids: CASSVRVAGLETQYF.